The rows below give T cell receptor beta chains drawn from one sample of a study of siplizumab effects on memory and regulatory T cells. Clones were read by immunoSEQ multiplex PCR, and TCRdb kept only the in-frame ones, dropping some. There are fewer than 120,000 clones in the sample; approximately 92% occur only once, and 1% to 1.5% lies in the top ten. Sequenced sample: CD4+ T cells sorted from blood. Receptor source: a human donor in good health. CDR3s include the opening cysteine and the closing phenylalanine or tryptophan. A D gene is named only where the DNA matches it firmly. Clone size, where shown, is once, few, many, or a class for clones that have expanded.

cdr3_aa cdr3_nt v_call clone_size d_call j_call
CASSLDLGVGARNF TGTGCCAGCAGCTTAGATCTTGGGGTCGGAGCGCGCAACTTC TRBV11-2 NA NA TRBJ2-5
CSAQQGYEQFF TGCAGTGCTCAACAGGGTTATGAGCAGTTCTTC TRBV20-1 NA NA TRBJ2-1
CASRSDSGNTIYF TGTGCCAGCAGATCAGACTCTGGAAACACCATATATTTT TRBV27 NA NA TRBJ1-3
CASSWSSGTSGGEQFF TGTGCCAGCAGCTGGTCCTCCGGGACTAGCGGGGGGGAGCAGTTCTTC TRBV13 once TRBD2 TRBJ2-1
CASSPRNQPQHF TGTGCCAGCAGCCCCAGAAATCAGCCCCAGCATTTT TRBV6-6 NA NA TRBJ1-5
CASSLRGQRGNTIYF TGTGCCAGCAGCTTACGCGGGCAGAGAGGAAACACCATATATTTT TRBV7-2 NA NA TRBJ1-3
CASSFRLGGVYTGELFF TGTGCCAGCAGCTTCCGCCTCGGGGGGGTCTACACCGGGGAGCTGTTTTTT TRBV11-1 NA TRBD2 TRBJ2-2
CASSPPSFRETQYF TGTGCCAGCTCACCACCGTCGTTTCGGGAGACCCAGTACTTC TRBV18 NA NA TRBJ2-5
CASSSPNTGELFF TGTGCCAGCAGCTCCCCGAACACCGGGGAGCTGTTTTTT TRBV7-2 once NA TRBJ2-2
CASSFTGYQETQYF TGTGCCAGCAGCTTTACGGGCTACCAAGAGACCCAGTACTTC TRBV7-9 NA NA TRBJ2-5
CASSSDRGSTDTQYF TGCGCCAGCAGCTCGGACAGGGGTAGCACAGATACGCAGTATTTT TRBV5-1 NA TRBD1 TRBJ2-3
CASKADTSSGANVLTF TGCGCCAGCAAAGCTGACACCAGCTCTGGGGCCAACGTCCTGACTTTC TRBV5-1 once NA TRBJ2-6
CASSLLGQGTGELFF TGCGCCAGCAGCTTGTTGGGACAGGGAACCGGGGAGCTGTTTTTT TRBV5-1 NA TRBD1 TRBJ2-2
CASSSRTGNSPLHF TGTGCCAGCAGCTCAAGGACAGGGAATTCACCCCTCCACTTT TRBV11-2 few TRBD1 TRBJ1-6
CASSRTEGAYEQYF TGTGCCAGCAGCAGGACGGAGGGGGCCTACGAGCAGTACTTC TRBV5-6 NA NA TRBJ2-7
CASSQVGTVLTDTQYF TGTGCCAGCAGCCAAGTTGGGACGGTACTCACAGATACGCAGTATTTT TRBV4-2 NA NA TRBJ2-3
CSAPDTDTQYF TGCAGTGCTCCCGACACAGATACGCAGTATTTT TRBV20-1 NA NA TRBJ2-3
CASSVADRSGAGYTF TGTGCCAGCAGCGTAGCTGATCGAAGTGGGGCTGGCTACACCTTC TRBV9 NA NA TRBJ1-2
CASSILGTLYQPQHF TGTGCCAGTAGTATCCTCGGGACATTATATCAGCCCCAGCATTTT TRBV19 NA NA TRBJ1-5
CASSVATNYGYTF TGTGCCAGCAGCGTAGCCACTAACTATGGCTACACCTTC TRBV9 NA NA TRBJ1-2
CASSVLNTEAFF TGTGCCAGCAGTGTATTGAACACTGAAGCTTTCTTT TRBV2 NA NA TRBJ1-1
CASSLSRDYEYGYTF TGCGCCAGCAGCTTGAGCCGGGACTACGAGTATGGCTACACCTTC TRBV5-1 NA NA TRBJ1-2
CASSPPPGGNEQFF TGTGCCAGCTCACCACCTCCAGGGGGCAATGAGCAGTTCTTC TRBV18 NA TRBD1 TRBJ2-1
CASRGGARTF TGTGCCAGCAGGGGGGGGGCGCGCACCTTC TRBV25-1 NA NA TRBJ1-2
CSVEAGMNTEAFF TGCAGCGTTGAAGCCGGGATGAACACTGAAGCTTTCTTT TRBV29-1 NA NA TRBJ1-1
CASSIGQGANRFEAFF TGCGCCAGCAGCATAGGACAGGGGGCGAATAGGTTCGAAGCTTTCTTT TRBV5-1 NA TRBD1 TRBJ1-1
CASGLVEVRRKYEQYF TGTGCTAGTGGTTTGGTAGAGGTCAGAAGAAAGTACGAGCAGTACTTC TRBV12-5 NA NA TRBJ2-7
CASSERLAWSGEQYF TGTGCCAGCAGTGAGCGACTAGCCTGGTCGGGCGAGCAGTACTTC TRBV27 NA TRBD2 TRBJ2-7
CASRPVGSGNTIYF TGTGCCAGCAGACCAGTTGGCTCTGGAAACACCATATATTTT TRBV27 NA NA TRBJ1-3
CASSFAGEYYNEQFF TGCGCCAGCAGCTTCGCGGGAGAGTACTACAATGAGCAGTTCTTC TRBV5-1 few TRBD2 TRBJ2-1
CAWSVWGGASGNTIYF TGTGCCTGGAGTGTATGGGGGGGCGCTTCAGGAAACACCATATATTTT TRBV30 once NA TRBJ1-3
CASGGGAIGELFF TGTGCCTCCGGGGGAGGGGCAATCGGGGAGCTGTTTTTT TRBV10-3 once TRBD2 TRBJ2-2
CASSYPSTALTGELFF TGTGCCAGCAGTTACCCTTCGACAGCTCTAACCGGGGAGCTGTTTTTT TRBV6-6 NA NA TRBJ2-2
CASSLSGPNYGYTF TGCGCCAGCAGCTTGTCCGGTCCGAACTATGGCTACACCTTC TRBV5-1 NA NA TRBJ1-2
CASSVGDRAVEQFF TGTGCCAGCAGCGTAGGGGATAGGGCCGTTGAGCAGTTCTTC TRBV9 NA NA TRBJ2-1
CASSYFRVGGNTEAFF TGTGCCAGCAGTTACTTCAGGGTTGGAGGGAACACTGAAGCTTTCTTT TRBV6-6 NA NA TRBJ1-1
CAIRALTGNGSGELFF TGTGCCATCAGGGCCCTCACAGGGAACGGGTCCGGGGAGCTGTTTTTT TRBV10-3 NA NA TRBJ2-2
CAWSVGTYEQYF TGTGCCTGGAGTGTGGGGACCTACGAGCAGTACTTC TRBV30 NA NA TRBJ2-7
CASRSTSGANVLTF TGCGCCAGCAGGTCTACCTCTGGGGCCAACGTCCTGACTTTC TRBV5-1 NA NA TRBJ2-6
CASGRQDFYGYTF TGTGCCAGTGGGAGACAGGACTTCTATGGCTACACCTTC TRBV19 once NA TRBJ1-2
CASSLVRPANTGELFF TGTGCCAGCAGCTTAGTACGTCCCGCGAACACCGGGGAGCTGTTTTTT TRBV7-2 few NA TRBJ2-2
CASSPLGAHEQFF TGTGCCAGCTCACCACTCGGAGCCCACGAGCAGTTCTTC TRBV18 NA NA TRBJ2-1
CASSLARWNTEAFF TGCGCCAGCAGCTTGGCACGGTGGAACACTGAAGCTTTCTTT TRBV5-1 NA NA TRBJ1-1
CASSAGRGNEKLFF TGTGCCAGCAGCGCAGGGAGAGGTAATGAAAAACTGTTTTTT TRBV2 NA NA TRBJ1-4
CASSPEQGLDTEAFF TGTGCCAGCTCACCGGAACAGGGTCTCGACACTGAAGCTTTCTTT TRBV18 NA NA TRBJ1-1
CASRKGPRVTDTQYF TGTGCCAGTAGGAAGGGACCAAGGGTAACAGATACGCAGTATTTT TRBV19 NA NA TRBJ2-3
CASSPGTGKEKLFF TGTGCCAGCAGCCCCGGGACAGGGAAAGAAAAACTGTTTTTT TRBV7-6 few TRBD1 TRBJ1-4
CASSILVGTINTGELFF TGTGCCAGTAGTATATTGGTTGGGACGATAAACACCGGGGAGCTGTTTTTT TRBV19 NA NA TRBJ2-2
CSAWDIGGYTF TGCAGTGCGTGGGACATTGGTGGCTACACCTTC TRBV20-1 NA NA TRBJ1-2